Included here is one TCR beta chain sequence, with context. The target antigen is unknown. Profiled with immunoSEQ multiplex PCR; TCRdb holds only in-frame clones, not every one. The data show 95,000 to 100,000 clones, with around 87% seen just once and about 10% held by the top ten. This specimen comes from a study of T cell responses to AZD1222 COVID-19 vaccine. Second doses were pooled across both intervals (about 4 or about 12 weeks). General observations from the study: After the peak T cell response, and only then, were repertoires sampled. The donor group comprised mostly white British people and more females; the analysis possibly underestimated clonal diversity.

Germline V gene data show CDR1 as MNHEY and CDR2 as SMNVEV (reference sequence). Trimming cost V 4 bases and J 12 bases; bases outside gene matches: 14. This CDR3 is 15 amino acids long. This receptor was taken from an adult who received the AZD1222 COVID-19 vaccine. The sample consisted of peripheral blood, taken 28 days after the second AZD1222 dose. The V call is TRBV27, the J call TRBJ1-1, with 10 bases lining up with TRBD1. This CDR3 is CASSSAGTGESGPFF. The CDR3, as DNA: TGTGCCAGCAGTTCGGCCGGGACAGGGGAATCGGGACCTTTCTTT.